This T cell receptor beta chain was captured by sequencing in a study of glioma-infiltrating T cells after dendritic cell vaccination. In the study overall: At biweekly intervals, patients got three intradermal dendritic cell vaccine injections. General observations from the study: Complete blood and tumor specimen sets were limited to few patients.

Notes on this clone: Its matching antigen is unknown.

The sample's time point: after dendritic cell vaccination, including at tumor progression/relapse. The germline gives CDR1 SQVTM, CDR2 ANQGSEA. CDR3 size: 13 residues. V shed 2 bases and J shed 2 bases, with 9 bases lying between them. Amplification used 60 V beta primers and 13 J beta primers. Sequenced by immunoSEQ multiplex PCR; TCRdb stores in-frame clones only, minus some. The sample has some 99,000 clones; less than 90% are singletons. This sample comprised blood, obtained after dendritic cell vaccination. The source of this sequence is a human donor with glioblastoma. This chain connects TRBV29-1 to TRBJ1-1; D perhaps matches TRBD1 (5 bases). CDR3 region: CSVERGGNTEAFF. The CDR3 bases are TGCAGCGTTGAACGCGGGGGAAACACTGAAGCTTTCTTT. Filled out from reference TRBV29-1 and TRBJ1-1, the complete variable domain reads SAVISQKPSRDICQRGTSLTIQCQVDSQVTMMFWYRQQPGQSLTLIATANQGSEATYESGFVIDKFPISRPNLTFSTLTVSNMSPEDSSIYLCSVERGGNTEAFFGQGTRLTVV.